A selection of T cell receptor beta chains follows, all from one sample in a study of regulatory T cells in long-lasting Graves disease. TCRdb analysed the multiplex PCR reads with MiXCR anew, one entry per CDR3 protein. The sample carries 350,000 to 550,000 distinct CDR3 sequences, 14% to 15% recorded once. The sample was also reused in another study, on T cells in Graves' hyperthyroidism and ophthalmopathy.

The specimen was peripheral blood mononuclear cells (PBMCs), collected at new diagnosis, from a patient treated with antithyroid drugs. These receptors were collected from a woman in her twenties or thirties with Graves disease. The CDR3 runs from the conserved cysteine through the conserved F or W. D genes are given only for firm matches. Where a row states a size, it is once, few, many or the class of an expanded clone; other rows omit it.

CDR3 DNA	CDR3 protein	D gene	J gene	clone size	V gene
TGTGCCAGCAGTTACCCCGGGACAGGGGGGAGCACTGAAGCTTTCTTT	CASSYPGTGGSTEAFF	TRBD1	TRBJ1-1	many	TRBV6-5
TGTGCCAGCAGACGGACAGGGGAAAGCTACGAGCAGTACTTC	CASRRTGESYEQYF	TRBD1	TRBJ2-7	many	TRBV2
TGTGCCAGCAGTCCGGGACTAGCAGCTTACGAGCAGTACTTC	CASSPGLAAYEQYF	TRBD2	TRBJ2-7	many	TRBV6-2/TRBV6-3
TGTGCCAGCAGTCCTACAGGGGGTAACGGGGAGCTGTTTTTT	CASSPTGGNGELFF	TRBD1	TRBJ2-2	many	TRBV12-3/TRBV12-4
TGTGCCAGCAGCTCAAAAGGAACTAGCGGGAGGGCCCACAATGAGCAGTTCTTC	CASSSKGTSGRAHNEQFF	TRBD2	TRBJ2-1	many	TRBV7-9
TGTGCCAGCAGCTTAGAAACGGGACTAGCGGGAGACACAGATACGCAGTATTTT	CASSLETGLAGDTDTQYF	TRBD2	TRBJ2-3	once	TRBV11-2
TGTGCCAGCAGTTACTTAGGACTAGCGGGAGTGGAGACCCAGTACTTC	CASSYLGLAGVETQYF	TRBD2	TRBJ2-5	many	TRBV6-5
TGTGCCAGCAGCATGGAGCGGAGCCCCTACAATGAGCAGTTCTTC	CASSMERSPYNEQFF	-	TRBJ2-1	few	TRBV27
TGTGCCAGCAGCGTAGGGAACAATCAGCCCCAGCATTTT	CASSVGNNQPQHF	-	TRBJ1-5	many	TRBV9
TGTGCCAGCAGTCAAGTAGCTAACTATGGCTACACCTTC	CASSQVANYGYTF	-	TRBJ1-2	few	TRBV28
TGCGCCAGCAGCTTGGATGGGCCTGGCTTCTTT	CASSLDGPGFF	-	TRBJ1-1	many	TRBV5-1
TGTGCCAGCAGCCCCGGTGGGTCGAGGCCGGCATCAGAAGGGGAGCAGTTCTTC	CASSPGGSRPASEGEQFF	-	TRBJ2-1	many	TRBV7-9
TGTGCCAGCAGTTCTCTGGCGTACATTCAGTACTTC	CASSSLAYIQYF	-	TRBJ2-4	many	TRBV2
TGTGCCAGCAGCATCCGCTACAGGGTTGGGCGACAAGAGACCCAGTACTTC	CASSIRYRVGRQETQYF	-	TRBJ2-5	many	TRBV6-1
TGTGCCAGCAGTTTAGGCGCCCTTCCAGATACGCAGTATTTT	CASSLGALPDTQYF	-	TRBJ2-3	many	TRBV28
TGTGCCTGGAGCCCGGGGGGCACTGAAGCTTTCTTT	CAWSPGGTEAFF	-	TRBJ1-1	many	TRBV30
TGCGCCAGCGGGTTAGGGTCAACCGGGGAGCTGTTTTTT	CASGLGSTGELFF	-	TRBJ2-2	-	TRBV5-1
TGTGCCAGCAGCTTCGTCGGGCAGGATAATGAAAAACTGTTTTTT	CASSFVGQDNEKLFF	-	TRBJ1-4	-	TRBV7-9